This TCR beta chain was observed in a study of blood T cell repertoires in COVID-19. On the study more broadly: Sample material is recorded as cDNA or gDNA derived from T cells, B-cell-depleted T cells, or PBMCs.

Profiled with immunoSEQ multiplex PCR; TCRdb holds only in-frame clones, not every one. In the table there are roughly 130,000 clones, around 88% of which are singletons. The length of the CDR3 is 16 residues. In germline, CDR1 is SGHAT, CDR2 FQNNGV. Germline trimming cut 5 bases from V and 2 bases from J; bases unmatched to any gene: 5. Clinical history reported by participants formed the basis on which cohorts were assigned. The study counted Cohort 3 donors as recovered given two negative PCRs, clearance, or symptom resolution. The V call is TRBV11-2, the J call TRBJ2-3; 12 nucleotides match TRBD2. The sample was PBMCs or T cells enriched from blood (not recorded which). The TCR originated in a woman between 50 and 59 years old who had recovered from COVID-19. CDR3 protein: CASSARLAGDTDTQYF. The CDR3 region has the DNA TGTGCCAGCAGCGCCAGACTAGCGGGGGACACAGATACGCAGTATTTT.